This record concerns one TCR beta chain sequence. Its antigen has not been determined. No qualities accompany the bases; no much larger clone lies one base away. From its cysteine to its phenylalanine, the CDR3 spans 18 amino acids. The read is trimmed to its CDR3 DNA, 54 bases read in frame from base 1. Germline trimming amounts to 3 bases on V and 2 bases on J, with 8 as the count of junction bases outside the gene matches. The germline V gene yields LGHNT for CDR1 and FRNRAP for CDR2. This entry comes from a study of blood T cells in healthy people across ages (dated by TCRdb to about 2015). Regarding the research as a whole: In model experiments, template switching captured roughly one uniquely barcoded TCR beta cDNA molecule for every two T cells. Age-related changes in TCR beta repertoire diversity were measured in the study by deep sequencing normalized with unique cDNA molecular identifiers. The donors were split into four age groups: young (average 16 years), middle-aged (around 37), aged (around 67) and long-lived (about 74). Donors of different ages were randomly distributed across sequencing lanes to avoid experimental bias. Using the same blood draw, the study looked at two additional independent replicas of 1 million unique cDNA reads for two donors, one aged 18 to 30 and the other aged 80 or older. Here is what the overall study found, with its caveats: Because the CMV infection status of the donors was unknown, age-related changes in expanded clonotypes may potentially have been confounded. As age increased, observed TCR beta diversity per million T cells dropped in a roughly linear way, and a significant reduction was already evident by age around 41. Estimates of total diversity based on one million sequenced T cells were considered lower bounds and underestimates. Conclusive comparison of naive and antigen-experienced compartments was prevented by the profiling of bulk unsorted PBMCs. Compared with the aged group, the long-lived group had more naive CD4+ T cells, fewer expanded clones and increased TCR diversity, suggesting age selection. The percentage of naive T cells measured by flow cytometry correlated strongly with observed TCR beta diversity.

Library generation was performed with 5' RACE. The sequencer listed for this sample is Illumina HiSeq 2500. A second PCR of about 6 to 12 cycles was run with a J-beta primer mix and a sample-barcoded 5' primer. A template-switch 5' adaptor carrying 12 random nucleotides introduced a unique molecular identifier onto each TCR beta cDNA molecule. Each sample yielded at least 3 million CDR3-containing paired-end reads. The Mint cDNA synthesis kit, primed by a TRBC-specific oligonucleotide, was used to synthesize first-strand cDNA from all RNA. All cDNA was treated with uracil-DNA glycosylase and then went through a first 18-cycle PCR with the universal primers M1SS and BC2_uni_R. As for the authors' bioinformatics: For normalization, 1 million high-quality reads were randomly selected from each sample, with every read carrying a distinct molecular identifier. Instead of being binned into consensus sequences, reads that shared molecular identifiers were thrown out. CDR3 identification, clonotype clustering and error correction used MiTCR with a Q25 quality threshold and the strictest error-elimination algorithm. A nonparametric unseen species model using Euler transformation provided a lower-bound estimate of total TCR beta diversity. The public reads were quality trimmed at Q25 with fastp and then assembled into clones with MiXCR by TCRdb, keeping productive beta chains. Rows merge per CDR3 protein into single entries with the most common DNA and genes. The V and J calls come from TCRdb's annotation, not from the publication. This sample holds more than 650,000 distinct CDR3 sequences; 22% were observed only once. Together, the top ten hold about 22% of the sample.

Donors were 30 to 45 systemically healthy Caucasian individuals from Russia aged 6 to 90 years. Around 9.8 milliliters of peripheral blood were collected from each donor into EDTA-treated Vacutainer tubes. Ficoll-Paque density-gradient centrifugation was used to isolate PBMCs, with at least 7 million obtained per sample. Total RNA was extracted from PBMCs with Trizol reagent, with at least 5 micrograms obtained per sample. Naive CD45RAhigh/CD27high T cell percentages were measured by flow cytometry on a PBMC aliquot from every donor. This TCR came from a man in his sixties or seventies in good health. The rearrangement joined TRBV12-5 to TRBJ2-2; the junction holds 11 bases that match TRBD2. The sequenced sample consisted of blood. The nucleotide sequence reads TGTGCTAGTGGTTTCCTGCCCGGGACTAGCGGAAACACCGGGGAGCTGTTTTTT. The encoded protein is CASGFLPGTSGNTGELFF.